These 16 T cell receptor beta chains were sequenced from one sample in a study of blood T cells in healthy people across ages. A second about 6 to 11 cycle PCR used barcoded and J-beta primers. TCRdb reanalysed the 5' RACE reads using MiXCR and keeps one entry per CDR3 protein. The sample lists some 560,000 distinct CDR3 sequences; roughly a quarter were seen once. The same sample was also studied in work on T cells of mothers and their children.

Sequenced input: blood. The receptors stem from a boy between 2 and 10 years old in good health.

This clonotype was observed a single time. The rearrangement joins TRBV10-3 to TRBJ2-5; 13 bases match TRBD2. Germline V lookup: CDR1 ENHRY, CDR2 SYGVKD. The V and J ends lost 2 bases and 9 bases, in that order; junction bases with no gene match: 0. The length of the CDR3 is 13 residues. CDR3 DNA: TGTGCCATCAGTGAGGGACTAGCGGGGGCCCAGTACTTC. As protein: CAISEGLAGAQYF.

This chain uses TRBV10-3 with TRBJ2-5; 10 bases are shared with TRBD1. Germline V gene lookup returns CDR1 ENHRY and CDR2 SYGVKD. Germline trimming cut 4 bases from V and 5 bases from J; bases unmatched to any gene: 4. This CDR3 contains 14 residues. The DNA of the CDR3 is TGTGCCATCAGTGGACAGGGGGCATGGGAGACCCAGTACTTC. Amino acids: CAISGQGAWETQYF.

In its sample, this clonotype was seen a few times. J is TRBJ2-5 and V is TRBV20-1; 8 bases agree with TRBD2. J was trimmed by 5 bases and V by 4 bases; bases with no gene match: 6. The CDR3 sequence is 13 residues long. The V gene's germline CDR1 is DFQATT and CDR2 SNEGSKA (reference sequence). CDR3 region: CSANAGGRETQYF. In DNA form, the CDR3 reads TGCAGTGCTAATGCGGGGGGCAGGGAGACCCAGTACTTC.

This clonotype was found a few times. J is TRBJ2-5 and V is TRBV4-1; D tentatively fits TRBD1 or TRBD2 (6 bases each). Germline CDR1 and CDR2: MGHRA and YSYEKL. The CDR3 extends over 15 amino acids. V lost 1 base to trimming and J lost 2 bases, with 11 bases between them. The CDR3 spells CASSQAGADQETQYF. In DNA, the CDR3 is TGCGCCAGCAGCCAAGCGGGGGCCGATCAAGAGACCCAGTACTTC.

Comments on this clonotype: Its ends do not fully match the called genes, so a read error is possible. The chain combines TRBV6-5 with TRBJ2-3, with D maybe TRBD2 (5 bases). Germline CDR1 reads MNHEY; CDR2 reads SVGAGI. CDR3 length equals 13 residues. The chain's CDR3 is CAISRDLGDTQYF. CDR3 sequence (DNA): TGTGCCATCAGTCGGGATCTTGGAGATACGCAGTATTTT.

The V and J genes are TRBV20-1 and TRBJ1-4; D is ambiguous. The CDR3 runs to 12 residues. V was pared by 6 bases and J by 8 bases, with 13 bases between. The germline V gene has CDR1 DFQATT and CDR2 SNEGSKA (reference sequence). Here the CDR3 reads CSAREMGEKLFF. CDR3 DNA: TGCAGTGCCCGGGAGATGGGCGAAAAACTGTTTTTT.

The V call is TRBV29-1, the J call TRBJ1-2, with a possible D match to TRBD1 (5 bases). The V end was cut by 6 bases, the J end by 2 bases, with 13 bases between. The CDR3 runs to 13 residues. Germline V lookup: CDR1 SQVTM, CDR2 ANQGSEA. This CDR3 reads CSVFGGGNYGYTF. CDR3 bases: TGCAGCGTCTTCGGGGGAGGGAACTATGGCTACACCTTC.

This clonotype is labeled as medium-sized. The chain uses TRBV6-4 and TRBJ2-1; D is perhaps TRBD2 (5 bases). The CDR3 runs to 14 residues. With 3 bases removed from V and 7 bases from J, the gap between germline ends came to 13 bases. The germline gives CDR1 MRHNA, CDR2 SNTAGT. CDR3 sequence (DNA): TGTGCCAGCAGTGAAATGACGGGAACGAATGAGCAGTTCTTC. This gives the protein CASSEMTGTNEQFF.

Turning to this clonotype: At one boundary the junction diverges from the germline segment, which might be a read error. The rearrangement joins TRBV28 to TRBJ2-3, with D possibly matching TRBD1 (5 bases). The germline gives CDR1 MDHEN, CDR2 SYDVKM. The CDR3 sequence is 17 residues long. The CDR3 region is CASSLSLGQLLTDMQYF. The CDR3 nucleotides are TGTGCCAGCAGTTTATCCCTGGGGCAGCTACTCACAGATATGCAGTATTTT.

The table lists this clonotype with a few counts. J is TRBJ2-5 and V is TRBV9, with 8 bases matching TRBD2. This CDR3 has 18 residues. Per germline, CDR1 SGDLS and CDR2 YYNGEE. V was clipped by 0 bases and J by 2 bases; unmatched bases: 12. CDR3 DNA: TGTGCCAGCAGCGTAGATATAGGCGGGACTAGAAAACAAGAGACCCAGTACTTC. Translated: CASSVDIGGTRKQETQYF.

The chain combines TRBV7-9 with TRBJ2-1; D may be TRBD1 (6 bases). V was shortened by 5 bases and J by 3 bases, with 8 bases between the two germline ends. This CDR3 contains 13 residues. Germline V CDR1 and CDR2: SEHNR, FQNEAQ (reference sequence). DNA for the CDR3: TGTGCCAGCAGCGACAGGTTCTACAATGAGCAGTTCTTC. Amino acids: CASSDRFYNEQFF.

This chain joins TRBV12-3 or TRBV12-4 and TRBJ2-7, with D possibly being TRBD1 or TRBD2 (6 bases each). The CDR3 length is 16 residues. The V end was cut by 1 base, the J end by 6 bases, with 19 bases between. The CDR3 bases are TGTGCCAGCAGTTTAGTTCCGGGGGCCTCGGGGAGCGAGCAGTACTTC. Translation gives CASSLVPGASGSEQYF.

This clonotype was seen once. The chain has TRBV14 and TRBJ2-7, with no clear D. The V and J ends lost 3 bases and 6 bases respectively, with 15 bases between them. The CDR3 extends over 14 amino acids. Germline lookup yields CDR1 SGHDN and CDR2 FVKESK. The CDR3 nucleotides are TGTGCCAGCAGCCAGGTCCACCCGGTAACCGAGCAGTACTTC. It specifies CASSQVHPVTEQYF.

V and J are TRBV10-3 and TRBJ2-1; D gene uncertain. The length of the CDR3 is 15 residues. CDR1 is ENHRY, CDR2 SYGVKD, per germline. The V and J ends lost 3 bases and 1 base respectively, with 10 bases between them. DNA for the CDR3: TGTGCCATCAGTGATAGGCTAGAGTCCTACAATGAGCAGTTCTTC. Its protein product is CAISDRLESYNEQFF.

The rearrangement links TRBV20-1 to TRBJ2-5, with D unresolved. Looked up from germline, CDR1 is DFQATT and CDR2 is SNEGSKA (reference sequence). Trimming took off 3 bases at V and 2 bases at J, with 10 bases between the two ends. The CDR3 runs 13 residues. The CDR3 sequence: CSARDGFQETQYF. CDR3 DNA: TGCAGTGCTAGGGACGGATTTCAAGAGACCCAGTACTTC.

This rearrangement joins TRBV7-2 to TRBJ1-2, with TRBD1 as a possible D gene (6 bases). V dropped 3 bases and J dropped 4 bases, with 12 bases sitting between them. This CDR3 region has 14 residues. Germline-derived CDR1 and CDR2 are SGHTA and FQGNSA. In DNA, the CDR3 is TGTGCCAGCAGCTTCCAAGGACAGACCTATGGCTACACCTTC. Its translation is CASSFQGQTYGYTF. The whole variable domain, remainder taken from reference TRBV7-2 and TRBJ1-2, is GAGVSQSPSNKVTEKGKDVELRCDPISGHTALYWYRQSLGQGLEFLIYFQGNSAPDKSGLPSDRFSAERTGGSVSTLTIQRTQQEDSAVYLCASSFQGQTYGYTFGSGTRLTVV.